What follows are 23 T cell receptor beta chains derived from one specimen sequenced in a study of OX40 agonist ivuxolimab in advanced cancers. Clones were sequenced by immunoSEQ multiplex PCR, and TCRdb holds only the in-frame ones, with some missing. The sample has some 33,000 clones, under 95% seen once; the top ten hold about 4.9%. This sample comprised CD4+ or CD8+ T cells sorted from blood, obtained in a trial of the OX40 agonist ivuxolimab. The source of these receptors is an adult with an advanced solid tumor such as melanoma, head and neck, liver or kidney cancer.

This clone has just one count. Here the CDR3 DNA reads TGTGCCTCTACAGGGGACTTAAGGCCGAACACTGAAGCTTTCTTT. It is translated as CASTGDLRPNTEAFF. This rearrangement joins TRBV30 to TRBJ1-1; 7 positions match TRBD1. V shed 7 bases and J 1 base; nucleotides not matched to a gene: 12. Germline CDR1 is GTSNPN and CDR2 is SVGIG (reference sequence). This CDR3 has 15 amino acids.

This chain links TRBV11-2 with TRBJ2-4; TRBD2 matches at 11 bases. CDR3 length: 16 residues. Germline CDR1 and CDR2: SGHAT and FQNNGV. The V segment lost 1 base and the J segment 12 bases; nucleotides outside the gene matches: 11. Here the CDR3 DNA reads TGTGCCAGCAGCTTAGCTGGGGGACTAGCGGAAGCTAGTCAGTACTTC. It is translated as CASSLAGGLAEASQYF. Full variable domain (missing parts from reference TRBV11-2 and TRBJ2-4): EAGVAQSPRYKIIEKRQSVAFWCNPISGHATLYWYQQILGQGPKLLIQFQNNGVVDDSQLPKDRFSAERLKGVDSTLKIQPAKLEDSAVYLCASSLAGGLAEASQYFGAGTRLSVL.

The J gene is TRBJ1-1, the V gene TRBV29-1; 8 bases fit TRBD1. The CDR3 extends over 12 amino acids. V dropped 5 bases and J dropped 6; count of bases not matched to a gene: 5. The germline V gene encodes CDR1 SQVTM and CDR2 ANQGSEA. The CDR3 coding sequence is TGCAGCGTTATGAGACAGGGGCCTGAAGCTTTCTTT. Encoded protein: CSVMRQGPEAFF.

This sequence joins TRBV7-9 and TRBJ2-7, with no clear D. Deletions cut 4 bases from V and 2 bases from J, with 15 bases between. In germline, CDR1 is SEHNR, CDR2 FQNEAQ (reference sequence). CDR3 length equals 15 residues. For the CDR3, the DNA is TGTGCCAGCAGCTCCCATACGGGTGGGCCCTACGAGCAGTACTTC. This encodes CASSSHTGGPYEQYF.

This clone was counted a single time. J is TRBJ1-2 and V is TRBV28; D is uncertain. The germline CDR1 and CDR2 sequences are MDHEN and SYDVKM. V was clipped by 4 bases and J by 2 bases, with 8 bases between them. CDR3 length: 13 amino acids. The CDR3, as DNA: TGTGCCAGCAGTTATGTGGGGAACTATGGCTACACCTTC. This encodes CASSYVGNYGYTF.

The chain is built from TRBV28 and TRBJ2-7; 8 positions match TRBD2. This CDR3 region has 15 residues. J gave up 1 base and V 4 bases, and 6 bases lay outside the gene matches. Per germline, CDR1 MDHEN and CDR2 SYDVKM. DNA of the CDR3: TGTGCCAGCAGTTCACTAGCGGAGTGGTCCTACGAGCAGTACTTC. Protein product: CASSSLAEWSYEQYF.

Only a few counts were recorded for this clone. This chain's CDR3 is CASSARTGQTYEQYF. In nucleotides, the CDR3 is TGTGCCAGCAGCGCCCGGACAGGGCAAACCTACGAGCAGTACTTC. The chain links TRBV9 to TRBJ2-7, with 8 bases that match TRBD1. V shed 3 bases, J shed 2 bases, and the junction held 7 bases outside the gene matches. This CDR3 is 15 amino acids long. Per germline, CDR1 SGDLS and CDR2 YYNGEE.

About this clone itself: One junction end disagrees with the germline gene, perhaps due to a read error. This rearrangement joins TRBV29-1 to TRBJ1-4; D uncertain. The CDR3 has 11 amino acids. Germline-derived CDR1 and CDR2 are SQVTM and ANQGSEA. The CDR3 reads CSYATNEKLFF. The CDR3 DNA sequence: TGTTCTTATGCAACTAATGAAAAACTGTTTTTT.

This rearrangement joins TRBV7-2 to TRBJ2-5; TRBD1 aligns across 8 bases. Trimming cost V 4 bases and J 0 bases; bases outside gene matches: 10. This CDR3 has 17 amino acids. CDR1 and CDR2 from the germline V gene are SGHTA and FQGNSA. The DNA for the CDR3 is TGTGCCAGCAGCTCCCGACAGGGGAGGATGGACCAAGAGACCCAGTACTTC. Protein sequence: CASSSRQGRMDQETQYF.

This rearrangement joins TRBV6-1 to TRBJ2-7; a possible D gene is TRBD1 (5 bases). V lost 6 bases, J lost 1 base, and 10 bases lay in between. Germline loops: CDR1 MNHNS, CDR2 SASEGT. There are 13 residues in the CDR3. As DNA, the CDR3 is TGTGCCAGCAGAGCGACAGTATCCTACGAGCAGTACTTC. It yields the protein CASRATVSYEQYF.

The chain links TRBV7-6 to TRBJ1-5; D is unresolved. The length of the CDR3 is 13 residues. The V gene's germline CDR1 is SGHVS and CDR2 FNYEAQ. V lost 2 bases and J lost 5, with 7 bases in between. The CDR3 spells CASSLSLYQPQHF. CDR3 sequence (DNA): TGTGCCAGCAGCTTATCCCTTTATCAGCCCCAGCATTTT. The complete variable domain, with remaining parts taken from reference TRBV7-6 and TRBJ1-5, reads GAGVSQSPRYKVTKRGQDVALRCDPISGHVSLYWYRQALGQGPEFLTYFNYEAQQDKSGLPNDRFSAERPEGSISTLTIQRTEQRDSAMYRCASSLSLYQPQHFGDGTRLSIL.

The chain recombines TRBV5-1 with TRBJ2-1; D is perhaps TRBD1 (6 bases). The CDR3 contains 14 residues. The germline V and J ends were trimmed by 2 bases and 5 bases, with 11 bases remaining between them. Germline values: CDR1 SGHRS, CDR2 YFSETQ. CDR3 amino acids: CASSFQGPNNEQFF. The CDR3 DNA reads TGCGCCAGCAGCTTCCAGGGGCCGAACAATGAGCAGTTCTTC.

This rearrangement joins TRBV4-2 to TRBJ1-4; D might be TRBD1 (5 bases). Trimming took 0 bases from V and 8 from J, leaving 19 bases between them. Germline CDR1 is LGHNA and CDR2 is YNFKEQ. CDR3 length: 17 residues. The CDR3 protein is CASSQEGSGLLGEKLFF. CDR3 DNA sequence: TGTGCCAGCAGCCAAGAAGGTTCAGGGCTCCTGGGGGAAAAACTGTTTTTT.

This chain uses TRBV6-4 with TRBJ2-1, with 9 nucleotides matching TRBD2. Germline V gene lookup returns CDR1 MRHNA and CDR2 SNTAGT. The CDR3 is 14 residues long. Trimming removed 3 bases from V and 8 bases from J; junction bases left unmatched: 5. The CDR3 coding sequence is TGTGCCAGCAGTGAGGGTAGCGGGAGTGATGAGCAGTTCTTC. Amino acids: CASSEGSGSDEQFF.

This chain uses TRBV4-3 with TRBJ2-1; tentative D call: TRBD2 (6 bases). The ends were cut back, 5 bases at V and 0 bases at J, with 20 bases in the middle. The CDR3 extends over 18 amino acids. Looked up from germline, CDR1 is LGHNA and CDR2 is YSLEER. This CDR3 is CASSSQPSRESSYNEQFF. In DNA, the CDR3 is TGCGCCAGCAGCTCCCAGCCCTCCCGGGAGAGCTCCTACAATGAGCAGTTCTTC.

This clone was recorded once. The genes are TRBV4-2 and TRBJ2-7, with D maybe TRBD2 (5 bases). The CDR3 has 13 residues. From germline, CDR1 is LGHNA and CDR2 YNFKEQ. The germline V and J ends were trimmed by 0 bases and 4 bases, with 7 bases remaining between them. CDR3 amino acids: CASSQDGVYEQYF. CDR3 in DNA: TGTGCCAGCAGCCAAGACGGGGTGTACGAGCAGTACTTC.

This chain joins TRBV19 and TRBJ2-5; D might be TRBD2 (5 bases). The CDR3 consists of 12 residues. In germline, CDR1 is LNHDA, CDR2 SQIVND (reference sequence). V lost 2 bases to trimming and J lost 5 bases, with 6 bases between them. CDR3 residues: CASSISGETQYF. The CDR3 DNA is TGTGCCAGTAGTATATCGGGGGAGACCCAGTACTTC.

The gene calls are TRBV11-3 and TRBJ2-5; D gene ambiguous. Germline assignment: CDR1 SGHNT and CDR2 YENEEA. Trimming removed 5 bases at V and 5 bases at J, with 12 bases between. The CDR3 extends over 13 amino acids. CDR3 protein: CASSRYNGETQYF. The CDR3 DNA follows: TGTGCCAGCAGCCGCTATAATGGGGAGACCCAGTACTTC.

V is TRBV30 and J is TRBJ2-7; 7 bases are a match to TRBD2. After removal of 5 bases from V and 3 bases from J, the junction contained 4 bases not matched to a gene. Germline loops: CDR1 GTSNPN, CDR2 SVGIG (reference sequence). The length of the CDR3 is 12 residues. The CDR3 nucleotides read TGTGCCTGGGGGACGGGAGGCTACGAGCAGTACTTC. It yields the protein CAWGTGGYEQYF.

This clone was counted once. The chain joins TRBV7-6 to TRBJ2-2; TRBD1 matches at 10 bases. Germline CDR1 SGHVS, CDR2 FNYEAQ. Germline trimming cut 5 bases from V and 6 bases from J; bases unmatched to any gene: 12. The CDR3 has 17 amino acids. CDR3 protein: CASSLPQTGGWAGELFF. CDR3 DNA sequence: TGTGCCAGCAGCCTTCCACAGACAGGGGGCTGGGCCGGGGAGCTGTTTTTT.

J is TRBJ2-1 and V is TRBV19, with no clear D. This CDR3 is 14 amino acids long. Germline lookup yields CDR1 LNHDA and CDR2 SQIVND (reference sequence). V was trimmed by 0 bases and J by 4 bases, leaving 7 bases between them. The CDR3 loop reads CASSIEAAYNEQFF. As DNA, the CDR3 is TGTGCCAGTAGTATAGAGGCAGCTTACAATGAGCAGTTCTTC.

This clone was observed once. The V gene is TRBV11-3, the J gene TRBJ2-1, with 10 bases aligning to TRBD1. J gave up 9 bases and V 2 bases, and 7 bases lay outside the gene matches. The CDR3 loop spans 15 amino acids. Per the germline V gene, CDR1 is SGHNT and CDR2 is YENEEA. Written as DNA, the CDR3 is TGTGCCAGCAGCTTACCGGGACAGGGGAGACTTGAGCAGTTCTTC. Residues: CASSLPGQGRLEQFF.

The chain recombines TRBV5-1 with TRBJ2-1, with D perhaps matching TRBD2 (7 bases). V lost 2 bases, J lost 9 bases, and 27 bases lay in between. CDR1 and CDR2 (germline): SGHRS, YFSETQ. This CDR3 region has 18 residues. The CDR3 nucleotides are TGCGCCAGCAGCTTATTTCCCCCGGGGGGCAGGGTGGAGGTTGAGCAGTTCTTC. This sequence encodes CASSLFPPGGRVEVEQFF.